This passage covers 20 T cell receptor beta chains from one sample sequenced in a study of shared clonotypes between healthy human individuals. Only in-frame clones appear in the TCRdb table, and some are missing; sequencing was by immunoSEQ multiplex PCR. Of about 2 million clones in the sample, roughly 94% were seen once. Sequenced sample: naive CD4+ T cells sorted from blood. Sample subset: CD45RA+ positively selected. These receptors all come from a man aged 18 to 30 in good health.

V is TRBV19 and J is TRBJ2-2; D may be TRBD1 or TRBD2 (5 bases each). Germline lookup yields CDR1 LNHDA and CDR2 SQIVND (reference sequence). The CDR3 is made up of 16 amino acids. V lost 3 bases and J 7 bases, leaving 18 bases between the germline ends. The DNA of the CDR3 is TGTGCCAGTAGTATTGGCACCTTCGTGGGGGTCGGGGAGCTGTTTTTT. This sequence encodes CASSIGTFVGVGELFF.

The rearrangement joins TRBV28 to TRBJ2-6; possibly TRBD1 for D (6 bases). The CDR3 covers 15 residues. From germline, CDR1 is MDHEN and CDR2 SYDVKM. Trimming removed 6 bases from V and 3 bases from J, with 12 bases in between. DNA for the CDR3: TGTGCCAGCAGAGAAGGGGGTTATGGGGCCAACGTCCTGACTTTC. Its translation is CASREGGYGANVLTF.

The rearrangement links TRBV5-1 to TRBJ2-7; D gene uncertain. Deletions cut 4 bases from V and 0 bases from J, with 5 bases between. The germline gives CDR1 SGHRS, CDR2 YFSETQ. The CDR3 contains 12 residues. The CDR3 loop is CASSATSYEQYF. The CDR3 DNA is TGCGCCAGCAGCGCCACCTCCTACGAGCAGTACTTC.

J is TRBJ2-5 and V is TRBV5-1; a possible D gene is TRBD1 (7 bases). The V gene lost 0 bases and the J gene lost 5 bases, with 17 bases spanning the gap. Germline V gene lookup returns CDR1 SGHRS and CDR2 YFSETQ. This CDR3 region has 16 residues. The CDR3 here is CASSLAAAGGTETQYF. CDR3 nucleotides: TGCGCCAGCAGCTTGGCCGCTGCAGGGGGGACGGAGACCCAGTACTTC.

V usage is TRBV18 and J usage is TRBJ2-5, with 7 bases that match TRBD1. The ends lost 8 bases at V and 2 bases at J; junction bases unmatched: 5. The CDR3 totals 13 residues. Looked up from germline, CDR1 is KGHSH and CDR2 is LQKENI. CDR3: CASTRGQQETQYF. In DNA, the CDR3 is TGTGCCAGCACGAGGGGGCAGCAAGAGACCCAGTACTTC.

The rearrangement uses TRBV7-2 and TRBJ2-5; a weak D match, TRBD1 (6 bases). Between the trimmed V and J ends, which lost 6 bases and 5 bases, there was a span of 19 bases. Per the germline V gene, CDR1 is SGHTA and CDR2 is FQGNSA. The length of the CDR3 is 15 residues. The CDR3 coding sequence is TGTGCCAGCAGGCCCGCGGGCAGGGGCGGGGAGACCCAGTACTTC. This encodes CASRPAGRGGETQYF.

For this clone: The same CDR3 is also encoded by other DNA sequences in this sample. The chain links TRBV15 to TRBJ1-5; no definite D call. The germline V and J ends were trimmed by 0 bases and 2 bases, with 5 bases remaining between them. This CDR3 has 14 amino acids. In germline, CDR1 is LNHNV, CDR2 YYDKDF (reference sequence). The CDR3 bases are TGTGCCACCAGCAGAGACAAGGGCAATCAGCCCCAGCATTTT. This sequence encodes CATSRDKGNQPQHF.

V and J are TRBV7-2 and TRBJ1-4; no definite D call. The CDR3 runs 15 residues. With 1 base removed from V and 5 bases from J, the gap between germline ends came to 11 bases. From germline, CDR1 is SGHTA and CDR2 FQGNSA. CDR3 DNA: TGTGCCAGCAGCTTAGATTCCAGCAAGAATGAAAAACTGTTTTTT. Translation: CASSLDSSKNEKLFF.

The chain carries TRBV19 and TRBJ1-5, with 9 bases matching TRBD1. CDR3 size: 15 residues. The V and J ends lost 7 bases and 0 bases, in that order; junction bases with no gene match: 4. Germline-derived CDR1 and CDR2 are LNHDA and SQIVND (reference sequence). Written as DNA, the CDR3 is TGTGCCAGTACGAGGACAGGGGTTAGCAATCAGCCCCAGCATTTT. Translating it yields CASTRTGVSNQPQHF.

This chain links TRBV2 with TRBJ2-2; D gene unclear. This CDR3 has 14 residues. Germline CDR1 SNHLY, CDR2 FYNNEI. Trimming took 8 bases from V and 0 from J, leaving 10 bases between them. CDR3 in DNA: TGTGCCAGCGAGCCCGGGTCGAACACCGGGGAGCTGTTTTTT. This gives the protein CASEPGSNTGELFF.

The chain carries TRBV6-5 and TRBJ2-1, with D possibly being TRBD2 (6 bases). CDR1 and CDR2 (germline): MNHEY, SVGAGI. CDR3 length: 11 residues. V lost 8 bases, J lost 11 bases, and 13 bases lay in between. This CDR3 is CASEQGGKQFF. The CDR3 DNA follows: TGTGCCAGCGAGCAGGGCGGGAAGCAGTTCTTC.

This CDR3 is CASSQRGQIPYEQYF. Here the CDR3 DNA reads TGCGCCAGCAGTCAGAGGGGACAGATACCATACGAGCAGTACTTC. The V call is TRBV23-1, the J call TRBJ2-7, with TRBD1 matching 7 bases. TRBV23-1 is sorted into the ORF group, with uncertain function. CDR3 length: 15 amino acids. V gave up 3 bases and J gave up 4 bases; unmatched junction bases: 9.

This chain connects TRBV5-4 to TRBJ2-7; 9 bases align to TRBD1. J gave up 3 bases and V 4 bases, and 5 bases lay outside the gene matches. This CDR3 has 14 amino acids. CDR1 and CDR2 (germline): SGHNT, YYREEE (reference sequence). In nucleotides, the CDR3 is TGTGCCAGCAGCACCGGACAGGGGTACTACGAGCAGTACTTC. Amino acid sequence: CASSTGQGYYEQYF. Together with reference TRBV5-4 and TRBJ2-7, the CDR3 gives the full variable domain: ETGVTQSPTHLIKTRGQQVTLRCSSQSGHNTVSWYQQALGQGPQFIFQYYREEENGRGNFPPRFSGLQFPNYSSELNVNALELDDSALYLCASSTGQGYYEQYFGPGTRLTVT.

In this sample, this clone turned up once. This chain connects TRBV27 to TRBJ1-1; 8 bases are shared with TRBD1. CDR1 is MNHEY, CDR2 SMNVEV, per germline (reference sequence). The CDR3 is 14 amino acids. V lost 2 bases and J lost 4; bases outside the gene matches: 3. DNA of the CDR3: TGTGCCAGCAGTTTACCGGACAGGGCCACTGAAGCTTTCTTT. It translates to CASSLPDRATEAFF.

The J gene is TRBJ1-1, the V gene TRBV5-6; D is unresolved. Germline-derived CDR1 and CDR2 are SGHDT and YYEEEE. Trimming took off 4 bases at V and 3 bases at J, with 16 bases between the two ends. This CDR3 has 15 residues. The CDR3 here is CASSRGLPVDTEAFF. The CDR3, as DNA: TGTGCCAGCAGCCGAGGCCTCCCTGTTGACACTGAAGCTTTCTTT.

The genes are TRBV18 and TRBJ2-7; 8 positions agree with TRBD2. Germline V gene lookup returns CDR1 KGHSH and CDR2 LQKENI. Unmatched junction bases numbered 7, after V lost 5 bases and J lost 1 base. This CDR3 has 15 amino acids. CDR3 coding DNA: TGTGCCAGCTCAGCATATAGCGGGGTGTCCTACGAGCAGTACTTC. Translation: CASSAYSGVSYEQYF.

The chain has TRBV5-1 and TRBJ1-1; D not resolved. The CDR3 length is 14 residues. From germline, CDR1 is SGHRS and CDR2 YFSETQ. With 4 bases removed from V and 6 bases from J, the gap between germline ends came to 16 bases. The CDR3, as DNA: TGCGCCAGCAGCCTAAGGACGGCGTCGGCTGAAGCTTTCTTT. It yields the protein CASSLRTASAEAFF.

The V call is TRBV28, the J call TRBJ1-4; TRBD1 aligns across 8 bases. The V gene end was trimmed by 8 bases and the J gene end by 8 bases; junction bases not matched to a gene: 13. The CDR3 length is 15 residues. Germline V gene sequence: CDR1 MDHEN, CDR2 SYDVKM. CDR3 in DNA: TGTGCCAGCTACGGGCAGGGACAGGTTTACGAAAAACTGTTTTTT. Its translation: CASYGQGQVYEKLFF.

The genes are TRBV6-5 and TRBJ2-3, with a weak D call TRBD2 (6 bases). From germline, CDR1 is MNHEY and CDR2 SVGAGI. V lost 0 bases, J lost 5 bases, and 12 bases lay in between. The CDR3 has 15 residues. CDR3 loop: CASSYSRQGGDTQYF. CDR3 nucleotide sequence: TGTGCCAGCAGTTACTCACGGCAGGGAGGAGATACGCAGTATTTT.

This chain connects TRBV19 to TRBJ1-6, with 10 bases fitting TRBD1. Trimming at V came to 7 bases and at J to 7 bases, leaving 10 bases not matched to a gene. CDR3 length: 16 amino acids. CDR1 and CDR2 from the germline V gene are LNHDA and SQIVND (reference sequence). The CDR3 DNA sequence: TGTGCCAGTACCCCACCGCCGGGACAGGGGAATTCACCCCTCCACTTT. This sequence encodes CASTPPPGQGNSPLHF.